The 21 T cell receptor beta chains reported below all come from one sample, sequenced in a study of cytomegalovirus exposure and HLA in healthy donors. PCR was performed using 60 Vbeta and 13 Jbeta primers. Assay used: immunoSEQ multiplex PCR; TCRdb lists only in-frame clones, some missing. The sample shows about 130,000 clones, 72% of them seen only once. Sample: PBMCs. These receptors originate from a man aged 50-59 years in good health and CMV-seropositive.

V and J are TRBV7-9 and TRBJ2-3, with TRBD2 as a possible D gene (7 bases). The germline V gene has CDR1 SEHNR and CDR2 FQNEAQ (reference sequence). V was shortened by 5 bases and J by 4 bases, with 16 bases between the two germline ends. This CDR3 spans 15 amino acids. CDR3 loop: CASSPKGGAADTQYF. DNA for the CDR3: TGTGCCAGCAGCCCGAAGGGGGGGGCGGCAGATACGCAGTATTTT. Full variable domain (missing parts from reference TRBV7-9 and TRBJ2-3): DTGVSQNPRHKITKRGQNVTFRCDPISEHNRLYWYRQTLGQGPEFLTYFQNEAQLEKSRLLSDRFSAERPKGSFSTLEIQRTEQGDSAMYLCASSPKGGAADTQYFGPGTRLTVL.

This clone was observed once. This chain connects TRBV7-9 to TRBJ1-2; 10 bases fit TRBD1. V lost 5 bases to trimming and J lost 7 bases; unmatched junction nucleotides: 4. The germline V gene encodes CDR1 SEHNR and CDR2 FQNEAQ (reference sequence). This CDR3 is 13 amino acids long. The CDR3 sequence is CASSPDRGGGYTF. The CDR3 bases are TGTGCCAGCAGCCCGGACAGGGGGGGTGGCTACACCTTC. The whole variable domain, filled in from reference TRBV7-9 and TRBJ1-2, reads DTGVSQNPRHKITKRGQNVTFRCDPISEHNRLYWYRQTLGQGPEFLTYFQNEAQLEKSRLLSDRFSAERPKGSFSTLEIQRTEQGDSAMYLCASSPDRGGGYTFGSGTRLTVV.

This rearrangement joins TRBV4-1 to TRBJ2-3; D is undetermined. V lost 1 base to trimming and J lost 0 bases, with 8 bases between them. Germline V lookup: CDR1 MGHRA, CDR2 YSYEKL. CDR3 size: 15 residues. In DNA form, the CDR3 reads TGCGCCAGCAGCCAAGGTTACAAAAGCACAGATACGCAGTATTTT. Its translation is CASSQGYKSTDTQYF.

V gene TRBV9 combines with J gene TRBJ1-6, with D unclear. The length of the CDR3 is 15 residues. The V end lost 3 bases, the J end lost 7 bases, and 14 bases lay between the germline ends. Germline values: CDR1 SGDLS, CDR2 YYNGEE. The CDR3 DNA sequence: TGTGCCAGCAGCGCCGCCGGGTCACCCAATTCACCCCTCCACTTT. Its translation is CASSAAGSPNSPLHF.

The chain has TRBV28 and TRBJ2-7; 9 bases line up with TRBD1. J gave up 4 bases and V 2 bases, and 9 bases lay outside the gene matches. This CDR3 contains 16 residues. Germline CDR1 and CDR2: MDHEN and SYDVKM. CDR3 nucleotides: TGTGCCAGCAGTTTAGATTTGGGGACAGGGAATTACGAGCAGTACTTC. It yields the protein CASSLDLGTGNYEQYF.

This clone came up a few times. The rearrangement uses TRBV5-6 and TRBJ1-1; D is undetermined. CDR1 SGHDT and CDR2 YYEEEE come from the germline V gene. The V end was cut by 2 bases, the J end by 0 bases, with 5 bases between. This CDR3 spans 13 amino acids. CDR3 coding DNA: TGTGCCAGCAGCTTAGAGTTGAACACTGAAGCTTTCTTT. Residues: CASSLELNTEAFF.

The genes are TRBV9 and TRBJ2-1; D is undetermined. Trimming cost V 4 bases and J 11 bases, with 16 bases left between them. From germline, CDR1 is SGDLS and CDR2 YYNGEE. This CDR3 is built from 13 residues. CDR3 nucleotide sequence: TGTGCCAGCAGCCCCCGAACCCAGTACCAGCAGTTCTTC. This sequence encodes CASSPRTQYQQFF.

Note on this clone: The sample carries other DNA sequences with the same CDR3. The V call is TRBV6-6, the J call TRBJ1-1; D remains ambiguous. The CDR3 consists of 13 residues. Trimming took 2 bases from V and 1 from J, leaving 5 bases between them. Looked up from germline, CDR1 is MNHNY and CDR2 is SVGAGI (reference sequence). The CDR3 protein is CASSYTRNTEAFF. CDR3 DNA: TGTGCCAGCAGTTACACCAGGAACACTGAAGCTTTCTTT.

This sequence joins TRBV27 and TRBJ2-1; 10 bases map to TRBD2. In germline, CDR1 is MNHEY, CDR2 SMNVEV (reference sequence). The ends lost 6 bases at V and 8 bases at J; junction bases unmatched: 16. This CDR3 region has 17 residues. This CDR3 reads CASSSQSLAGVSDEQFF. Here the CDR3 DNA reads TGTGCCAGCAGCTCCCAATCGCTAGCGGGAGTAAGTGATGAGCAGTTCTTC.

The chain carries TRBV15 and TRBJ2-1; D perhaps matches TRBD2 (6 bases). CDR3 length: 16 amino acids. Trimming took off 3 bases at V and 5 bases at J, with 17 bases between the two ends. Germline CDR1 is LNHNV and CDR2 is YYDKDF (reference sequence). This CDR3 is CATSRGYGSSNNEQFF. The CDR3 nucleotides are TGTGCCACCAGCAGGGGGTACGGGAGCTCTAACAATGAGCAGTTCTTC.

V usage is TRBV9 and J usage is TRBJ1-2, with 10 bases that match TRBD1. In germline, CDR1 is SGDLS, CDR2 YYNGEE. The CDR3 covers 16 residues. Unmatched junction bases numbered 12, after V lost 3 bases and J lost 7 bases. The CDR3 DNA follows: TGTGCCAGCAGCGCCCGGCCCGGGACAGGGGCGGGTGGCTACACCTTC. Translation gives CASSARPGTGAGGYTF.

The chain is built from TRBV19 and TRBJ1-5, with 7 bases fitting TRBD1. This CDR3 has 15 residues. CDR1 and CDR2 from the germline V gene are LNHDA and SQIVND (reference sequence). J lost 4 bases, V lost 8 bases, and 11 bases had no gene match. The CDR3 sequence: CASGWTGGVNQPQHF. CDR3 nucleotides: TGTGCCAGTGGATGGACAGGTGGGGTTAATCAGCCCCAGCATTTT.

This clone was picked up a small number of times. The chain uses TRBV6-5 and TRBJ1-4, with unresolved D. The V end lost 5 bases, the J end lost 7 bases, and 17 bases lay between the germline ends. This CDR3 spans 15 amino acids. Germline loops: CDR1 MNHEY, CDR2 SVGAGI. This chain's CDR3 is CASSAKGLAGEKLFF. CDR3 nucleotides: TGTGCCAGCAGTGCAAAAGGGCTGGCGGGTGAAAAACTGTTTTTT.

The CDR3: CASSRGLAGGRETQYF. The CDR3 DNA sequence: TGTGCCAGCAGCCGGGGCCTAGCGGGGGGCCGGGAGACCCAGTACTTC. The chain employs TRBV11-2 and TRBJ2-5; the match to TRBD2 covers 11 bases. V was pared by 5 bases and J by 5 bases, with 10 bases of the junction left unmatched. The germline V gene encodes CDR1 SGHAT and CDR2 FQNNGV. The CDR3 contains 16 residues.

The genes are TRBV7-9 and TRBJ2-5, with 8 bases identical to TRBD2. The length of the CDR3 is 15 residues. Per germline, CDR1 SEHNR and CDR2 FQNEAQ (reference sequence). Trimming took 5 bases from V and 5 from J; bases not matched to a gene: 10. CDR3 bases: TGTGCCAGCAGCCCCGAGCGGGGGCCGGGGGAGACCCAGTACTTC. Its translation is CASSPERGPGETQYF. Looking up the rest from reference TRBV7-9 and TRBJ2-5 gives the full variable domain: DTGVSQNPRHKITKRGQNVTFRCDPISEHNRLYWYRQTLGQGPEFLTYFQNEAQLEKSRLLSDRFSAERPKGSFSTLEIQRTEQGDSAMYLCASSPERGPGETQYFGPGTRLLVL.

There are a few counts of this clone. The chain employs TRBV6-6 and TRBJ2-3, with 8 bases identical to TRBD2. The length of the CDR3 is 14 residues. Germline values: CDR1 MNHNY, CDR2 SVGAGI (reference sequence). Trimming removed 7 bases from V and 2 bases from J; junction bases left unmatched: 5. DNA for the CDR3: TGTGCCAGCATACGGCGGGAGGTCACAGATACGCAGTATTTT. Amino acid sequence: CASIRREVTDTQYF.

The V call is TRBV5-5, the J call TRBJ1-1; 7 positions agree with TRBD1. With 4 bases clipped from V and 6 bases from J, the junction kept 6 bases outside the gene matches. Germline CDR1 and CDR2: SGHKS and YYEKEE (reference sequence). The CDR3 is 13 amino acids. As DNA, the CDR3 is TGTGCCAGCAGCCGTGGGCAGGGGGCTGAAGCTTTCTTT. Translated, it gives CASSRGQGAEAFF.

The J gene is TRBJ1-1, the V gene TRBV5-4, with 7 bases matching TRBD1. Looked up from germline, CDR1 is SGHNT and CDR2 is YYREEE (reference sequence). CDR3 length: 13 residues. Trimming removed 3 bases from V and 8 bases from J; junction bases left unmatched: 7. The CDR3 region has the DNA TGTGCCAGCAGCTATGACAGGGCCCTGGAAGCTTTCTTT. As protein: CASSYDRALEAFF.

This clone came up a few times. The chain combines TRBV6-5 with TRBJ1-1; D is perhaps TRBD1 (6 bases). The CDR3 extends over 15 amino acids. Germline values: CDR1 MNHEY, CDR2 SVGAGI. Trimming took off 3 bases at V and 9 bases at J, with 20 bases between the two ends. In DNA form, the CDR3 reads TGTGCCAGCAGTTATGCCGAGGACGGGGGGCGGAAAGCTTTCTTT. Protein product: CASSYAEDGGRKAFF.

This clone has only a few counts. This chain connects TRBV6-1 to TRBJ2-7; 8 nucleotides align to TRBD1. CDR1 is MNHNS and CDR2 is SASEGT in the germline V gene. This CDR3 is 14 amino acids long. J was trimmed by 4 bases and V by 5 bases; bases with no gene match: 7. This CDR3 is CASSWAGGWYEQYF. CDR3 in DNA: TGTGCCAGCAGTTGGGCAGGGGGCTGGTACGAGCAGTACTTC.

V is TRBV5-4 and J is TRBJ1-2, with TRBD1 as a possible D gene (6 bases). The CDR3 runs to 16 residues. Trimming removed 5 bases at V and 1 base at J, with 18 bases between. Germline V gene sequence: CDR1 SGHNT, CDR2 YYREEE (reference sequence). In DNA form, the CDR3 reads TGTGCCAGCAGTCCTTCTATGGGGACAAATAACTATGGCTACACCTTC. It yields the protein CASSPSMGTNNYGYTF.